The clone carrying this TCR beta chain was counted at least ten times. One entry per CDR3 protein results from TCRdb running MiXCR on the 5' RACE reads. The table shows fewer than 90,000 distinct CDR3 sequences, with more than 5% occurring only once. The record originates from a study of T cells of healthy individuals. The CDR3 length is 16 residues. From germline, CDR1 is SGHTA and CDR2 FQGNSA. Trimming removed 1 base at V and 10 bases at J, with 17 bases between. This clonotype originated in a female donor in good health. V usage is TRBV7-2 and J usage is TRBJ1-6; D not certain. Here the CDR3 DNA reads TGTGCCAGCAGCTTAGAGAATACCGGACGGGGATCACCCCTCCACTTT. This sequence encodes CASSLENTGRGSPLHF.